The T cell receptor (beta chain) under discussion was sequenced for a study of blood T cell repertoires in COVID-19. As for the study in general: COVID-19 samples, acute and convalescent, were from the United States, Italy and Spain.

In its sample, this clone was seen a few times. TCRdb's table, derived via immunoSEQ multiplex PCR, lists solely in-frame clones and lacks some. The sample has roughly 180,000 clones, around 85% seen once. The trim removed 1 base at V and 8 bases at J, leaving 3 bases unmatched. CDR1 and CDR2 from the germline V gene are SGHNT and YYREEE (reference sequence). The CDR3 extends over 13 amino acids. The TCR was taken from a woman in her sixties with acute or convalescent COVID-19. The J gene is TRBJ1-2, the V gene TRBV5-4; 9 nucleotides align to TRBD1. Material: peripheral blood. The CDR3 sequence is CASSLTGGLGYTF. CDR3 nucleotides: TGTGCCAGCAGCTTGACAGGGGGCCTCGGCTACACCTTC.